Listed here are 28 T cell receptor beta chains from one sample, sequenced in a study of response to subunit inactivated influenza vaccine. TCRdb re-derived calls from the RT-PCR reads in MiXCR, one entry per CDR3 protein. The table shows about 520,000 distinct CDR3 sequences, with 25% occurring only once. This sample comprised CD4+ T cells sorted from PBMCs, obtained roughly 5 days after vaccination. Receptors originate from a man between 50 and 59 years old who received an inactivated influenza vaccine.

This clonotype was picked up many times. The chain recombines TRBV7-9 with TRBJ1-6, with TRBD1 matching over 11 bases. With 4 bases clipped from V and 2 bases from J, the junction kept 4 bases outside the gene matches. The CDR3 extends over 17 amino acids. The germline V gene has CDR1 SEHNR and CDR2 FQNEAQ (reference sequence). The CDR3 sequence: CASSSGQGGAYNSPLHF. In DNA form, the CDR3 reads TGTGCCAGCAGCTCGGGACAGGGGGGTGCCTATAATTCACCCCTCCACTTT.

The sample holds many counts of this clonotype. The rearrangement uses TRBV7-2 and TRBJ1-5, with a tentative D call TRBD1 (5 bases). The CDR3 has 14 amino acids. The V and J ends lost 1 base and 10 bases respectively, with 14 bases between them. Germline values: CDR1 SGHTA, CDR2 FQGNSA. For the CDR3, the DNA is TGTGCCAGCAGCTTAGGACAGCCCCGAGAACCCCAGCATTTT. Encoded protein: CASSLGQPREPQHF.

V usage is TRBV29-1 and J usage is TRBJ2-3; D is ambiguous. Germline V gene data show CDR1 as SQVTM and CDR2 as ANQGSEA. This CDR3 has 10 residues. CDR3 sequence: CRAGTDTQYF. Here the CDR3 DNA reads TGCAGGGCCGGGACAGATACGCAGTATTTT.

This chain uses TRBV14 with TRBJ1-5; D call uncertain. In germline, CDR1 is SGHDN, CDR2 FVKESK. This CDR3 contains 16 residues. V was pared by 2 bases and J by 4 bases, with 15 bases between. The CDR3: CASSQRLSGMNQPQHF. The CDR3 nucleotides are TGTGCCAGCAGCCAAAGGTTGTCGGGAATGAATCAGCCCCAGCATTTT.

The CDR3 sequence is CSARPPSRADTQYF. CDR3 in DNA: TGCAGTGCTAGACCCCCATCTCGCGCAGATACGCAGTATTTT. This sequence joins TRBV20-1 and TRBJ2-3, with D uncertain. The CDR3 has 14 residues. CDR1 DFQATT and CDR2 SNEGSKA come from the germline V gene (reference sequence). V lost 2 bases, J lost 4 bases, and 13 bases lay in between.

The chain uses TRBV7-9 and TRBJ2-1, with D unclear. V lost 2 bases and J lost 4, with 12 bases in between. The germline CDR1 and CDR2 sequences are SEHNR and FQNEAQ (reference sequence). The CDR3 length is 15 residues. Here the CDR3 reads CASSLPWPIYNEQFF. DNA of the CDR3: TGTGCCAGCAGCTTACCTTGGCCTATATACAATGAGCAGTTCTTC. Looking up the rest from reference TRBV7-9 and TRBJ2-1 gives the full variable domain: DTGVSQNPRHKITKRGQNVTFRCDPISEHNRLYWYRQTLGQGPEFLTYFQNEAQLEKSRLLSDRFSAERPKGSFSTLEIQRTEQGDSAMYLCASSLPWPIYNEQFFGPGTRLTVL.

The CDR3 region is CASSLVSGEIYEQFF. The CDR3 nucleotides are TGTGCCAGCAGCTTAGTATCAGGGGAAATATATGAGCAGTTCTTC. This chain joins TRBV11-2 and TRBJ2-1, with D possibly matching TRBD1 (6 bases). With 1 base removed from V and 8 bases from J, the gap between germline ends came to 15 bases. The CDR3 has 15 residues. Germline loops: CDR1 SGHAT, CDR2 FQNNGV.

V and J are TRBV7-2 and TRBJ2-7; D is possibly TRBD1 (7 bases). Trimming took off 5 bases at V and 4 bases at J, with 18 bases between the two ends. The length of the CDR3 is 15 residues. Germline V gene data show CDR1 as SGHTA and CDR2 as FQGNSA. In DNA, the CDR3 is TGTGCCAGCAGCCCAGGGGGGACGGTCCTATACGAGCAGTACTTC. Its translation: CASSPGGTVLYEQYF. Using reference TRBV7-2 and TRBJ2-7 for the parts outside the CDR3, the full variable domain is GAGVSQSPSNKVTEKGKDVELRCDPISGHTALYWYRQSLGQGLEFLIYFQGNSAPDKSGLPSDRFSAERTGGSVSTLTIQRTQQEDSAVYLCASSPGGTVLYEQYFGPGTRLTVT.

The gene calls are TRBV20-1 and TRBJ1-1; D not resolved. Trimming took off 5 bases at V and 5 bases at J, with 9 bases between the two ends. The CDR3 is 11 residues long. CDR1 and CDR2 from the germline V gene are DFQATT and SNEGSKA (reference sequence). CDR3 amino acids: CSARKSTEAFF. Here the CDR3 DNA reads TGCAGTGCTCGCAAGAGTACTGAAGCTTTCTTT.

Only a few counts were recorded for this clonotype. The rearrangement joins TRBV12-3 or TRBV12-4 to TRBJ1-6; D perhaps matches TRBD1 (5 bases). Trimming pared 5 bases from V and 9 bases from J, leaving 14 bases between. This CDR3 comprises 14 residues. The CDR3 loop is CASSPKERGSPLHF. CDR3 nucleotide sequence: TGTGCCAGCAGTCCCAAAGAGAGGGGTTCACCCCTCCACTTT.

This chain joins TRBV5-5 and TRBJ1-3; D remains unclear. Germline V lookup: CDR1 SGHKS, CDR2 YYEKEE (reference sequence). The V gene lost 2 bases and the J gene lost 0 bases, with 6 bases spanning the gap. This CDR3 is built from 14 residues. CDR3 DNA: TGTGCCAGCAGCTTACCGAGCTCTGGAAACACCATATATTTT. Translated: CASSLPSSGNTIYF.

In DNA form, the CDR3 reads TGCGCCAGCAGTAGAGGGGACAGAGCATACGAGCAGTACTTC. This codes for CASSRGDRAYEQYF. The chain joins TRBV4-1 to TRBJ2-7, with 7 positions matching TRBD1. Germline-derived CDR1 and CDR2 are MGHRA and YSYEKL. The CDR3 spans 14 residues. The V gene end was trimmed by 6 bases and the J gene end by 4 bases; junction bases not matched to a gene: 9.

The V call is TRBV20-1, the J call TRBJ2-7, with TRBD1 matching 12 bases. CDR1 is DFQATT, CDR2 SNEGSKA, per germline (reference sequence). The CDR3 contains 14 residues. The trim removed 4 bases at V and 4 bases at J, leaving 5 bases unmatched. CDR3 bases: TGCAGTGCTACGGGGGACAGGGGGCTGTACGAGCAGTACTTC. Translated, it gives CSATGDRGLYEQYF.

V usage is TRBV20-1 and J usage is TRBJ1-6; D is undetermined. Between the trimmed V and J ends, which lost 4 bases and 10 bases, there was a span of 11 bases. Looked up from germline, CDR1 is DFQATT and CDR2 is SNEGSKA (reference sequence). This CDR3 has 12 amino acids. For the CDR3, the DNA is TGCAGTGCTAAGGGAGCGGACTCACCCCTCCACTTT. It codes for CSAKGADSPLHF.

The chain recombines TRBV10-3 with TRBJ1-1, with TRBD1 as a possible D gene (5 bases). Per germline, CDR1 ENHRY and CDR2 SYGVKD. The CDR3 consists of 13 residues. V lost 5 bases and J lost 2, with 9 bases in between. The CDR3 reads CAISPGPNTEAFF. DNA for the CDR3: TGTGCCATCAGTCCGGGACCCAACACTGAAGCTTTCTTT.

The rearrangement uses TRBV6-1 and TRBJ2-3; D is uncertain. Germline CDR1 and CDR2: MNHNS and SASEGT. V dropped 4 bases and J dropped 1 base, with 12 bases sitting between them. The length of the CDR3 is 15 residues. CDR3 nucleotide sequence: TGTGCCAGCAGTGGTCGGTCGTTCGGCACAGATACGCAGTATTTT. Encoded protein: CASSGRSFGTDTQYF.

The rearrangement uses TRBV30 and TRBJ2-3; perhaps TRBD2 as D (5 bases). The CDR3 runs 17 residues. Trimming shortened V by 2 bases and J by 3 bases, and 21 bases separated the two germline ends. The V gene's germline CDR1 is GTSNPN and CDR2 SVGIG (reference sequence). The CDR3 sequence: CAWSNLSELGTTDTQYF. DNA for the CDR3: TGTGCCTGGAGTAATCTTTCTGAACTAGGCACAACAGATACGCAGTATTTT.

Only a few counts were recorded for this clonotype. V is TRBV12-3 or TRBV12-4 and J is TRBJ1-5; no firm D call. The length of the CDR3 is 13 residues. With 4 bases removed from V and 6 bases from J, the gap between germline ends came to 10 bases. The CDR3 coding sequence is TGTGCCAGCAGTTATCGAAGGCTTCAGCCCCAGCATTTT. Amino acids: CASSYRRLQPQHF.

This chain connects TRBV3-1 to TRBJ2-5; TRBD2 matches 8 bases. The CDR3 has 13 amino acids. J was trimmed by 7 bases and V by 0 bases; bases with no gene match: 1. Germline V gene data show CDR1 as LGHDT and CDR2 as YNNKEL (reference sequence). CDR3: CASSQEAGVTQYF. CDR3 in DNA: TGTGCCAGCAGCCAAGAAGCGGGGGTGACCCAGTACTTC.

This clonotype was detected a few times. This rearrangement joins TRBV15 to TRBJ2-7, with D uncertain. The CDR3 has 13 residues. Looked up from germline, CDR1 is LNHNV and CDR2 is YYDKDF (reference sequence). V lost 1 base and J 7 bases, leaving 11 bases between the germline ends. The CDR3 loop is CATSRVQSEEQYF. The CDR3 bases are TGTGCCACCAGCAGAGTACAGTCTGAGGAGCAGTACTTC.

Concerning this clonotype: A much larger clone lies a single base off, so this may be a read error. The genes are TRBV12-3 or TRBV12-4 and TRBJ2-1; a possible D gene is TRBD2 (6 bases). There are 19 residues in the CDR3. Here the CDR3 DNA reads TGTGCCATCAGTTTCCGGGGACTGCCCACCTTTAGCTCCTACAATGAGCAGTTCTTC. Its translation: CAISFRGLPTFSSYNEQFF.

This clonotype was seen ten or more times. The chain employs TRBV12-3 or TRBV12-4 and TRBJ1-1; the D is unclear. The V gene lost 3 bases and the J gene lost 3 bases, with 5 bases spanning the gap. The CDR3 is 12 amino acids. This chain's CDR3 is CASSFGHTEAFF. The CDR3 DNA reads as TGTGCCAGCAGTTTTGGACACACTGAAGCTTTCTTT.

This clonotype has only a few counts. The CDR3 nucleotides read TGTGCCAGCAGCGGAGGGGTTGAGACCCAGTACTTC. Its translation is CASSGGVETQYF. This chain connects TRBV5-6 to TRBJ2-5, with D possibly TRBD2 on 6 matching bases. The CDR3 loop spans 12 amino acids. Looked up from germline, CDR1 is SGHDT and CDR2 is YYEEEE. V was trimmed by 4 bases and J by 5 bases, leaving 9 bases between them. Complete variable domain (other parts from reference TRBV5-6 and TRBJ2-5): DAGVTQSPTHLIKTRGQQVTLRCSPKSGHDTVSWYQQALGQGPQFIFQYYEEEERQRGNFPDRFSGHQFPNYSSELNVNALLLGDSALYLCASSGGVETQYFGPGTRLLVL.

This clonotype was counted a few times. The gene calls are TRBV10-3 and TRBJ2-3, with TRBD2 matching over 11 bases. CDR1 is ENHRY, CDR2 SYGVKD, per germline. CDR3 length equals 16 residues. V lost 6 bases, J lost 0 bases, and 5 bases stayed unmatched. DNA of the CDR3: TGTGCCATCAGCGCGACTAGCGGGATGAGCACAGATACGCAGTATTTT. Its translation: CAISATSGMSTDTQYF.

The rearrangement joins TRBV7-9 to TRBJ1-6; D unclear. V was pared by 7 bases and J by 0 bases, with 10 bases between. The CDR3 consists of 15 residues. Germline CDR1 is SEHNR and CDR2 is FQNEAQ (reference sequence). The CDR3 protein is CASTLTSSYNSPLHF. CDR3 sequence (DNA): TGTGCCAGCACCCTGACGAGCTCCTATAATTCACCCCTCCACTTT.

This clonotype was counted between two and nine times. The chain joins TRBV10-3 to TRBJ2-2; 15 bases line up with TRBD2. J gave up 3 bases and V 3 bases, and 5 bases lay outside the gene matches. The CDR3 is 18 amino acids. Germline V gives CDR1 ENHRY, CDR2 SYGVKD. The CDR3 loop is CAISEGLAGGLDTGELFF. The DNA for the CDR3 is TGTGCCATCAGTGAAGGACTAGCGGGAGGGCTTGACACCGGGGAGCTGTTTTTT.

This clonotype was counted between two and nine times. The chain combines TRBV20-1 with TRBJ2-3, with D possibly called TRBD1 or TRBD2 (6 bases each). This CDR3 has 15 amino acids. V lost 0 bases and J 4 bases, leaving 14 bases between the germline ends. The germline CDR1 and CDR2 sequences are DFQATT and SNEGSKA (reference sequence). CDR3 DNA sequence: TGCAGTGCTAGAGAACCGGCTAGGGGGGCAGATACGCAGTATTTT. Its protein product is CSAREPARGADTQYF.

At least ten counts were recorded for this clonotype. The genes are TRBV7-8 and TRBJ1-1; D remains ambiguous. This CDR3 is 14 amino acids long. The germline V gene has CDR1 SGHVS and CDR2 FQNEAQ. V lost 6 bases and J lost 1, with 12 bases in between. The CDR3 coding sequence is TGTGCCAGCAGTTTTCGACAAGGGAACACTGAAGCTTTCTTT. This gives the protein CASSFRQGNTEAFF.